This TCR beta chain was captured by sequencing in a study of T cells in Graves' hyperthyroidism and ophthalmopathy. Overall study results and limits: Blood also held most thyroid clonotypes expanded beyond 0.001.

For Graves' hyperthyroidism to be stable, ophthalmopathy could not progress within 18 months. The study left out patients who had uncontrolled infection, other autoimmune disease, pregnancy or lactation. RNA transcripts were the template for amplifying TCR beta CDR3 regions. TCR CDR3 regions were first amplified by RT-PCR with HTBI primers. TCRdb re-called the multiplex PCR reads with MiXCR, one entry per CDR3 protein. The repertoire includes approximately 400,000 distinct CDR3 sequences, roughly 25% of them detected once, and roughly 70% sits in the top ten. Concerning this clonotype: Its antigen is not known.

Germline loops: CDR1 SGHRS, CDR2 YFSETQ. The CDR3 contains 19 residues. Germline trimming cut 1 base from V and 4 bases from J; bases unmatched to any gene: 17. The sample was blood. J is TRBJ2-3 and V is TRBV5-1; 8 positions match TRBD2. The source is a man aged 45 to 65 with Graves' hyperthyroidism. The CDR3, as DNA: TGCGCCAGCAGCTTGAATGGACCTCAGCGGGCGGGAGGAGCAGATACGCAGTATTTT. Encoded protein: CASSLNGPQRAGGADTQYF.